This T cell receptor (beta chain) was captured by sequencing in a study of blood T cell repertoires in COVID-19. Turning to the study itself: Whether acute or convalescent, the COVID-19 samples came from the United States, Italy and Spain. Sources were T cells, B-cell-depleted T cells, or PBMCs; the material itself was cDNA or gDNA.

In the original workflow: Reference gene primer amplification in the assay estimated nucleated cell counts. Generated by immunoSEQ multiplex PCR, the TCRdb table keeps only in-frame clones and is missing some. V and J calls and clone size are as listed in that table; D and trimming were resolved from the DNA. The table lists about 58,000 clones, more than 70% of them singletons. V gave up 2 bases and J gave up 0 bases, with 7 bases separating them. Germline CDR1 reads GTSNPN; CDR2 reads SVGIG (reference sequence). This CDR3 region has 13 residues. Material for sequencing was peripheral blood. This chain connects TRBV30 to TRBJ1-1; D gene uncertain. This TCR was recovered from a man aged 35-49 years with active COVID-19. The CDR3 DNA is TGTGCCTGGAGTAGCTCTTTGAACACTGAAGCTTTCTTT. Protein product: CAWSSSLNTEAFF.